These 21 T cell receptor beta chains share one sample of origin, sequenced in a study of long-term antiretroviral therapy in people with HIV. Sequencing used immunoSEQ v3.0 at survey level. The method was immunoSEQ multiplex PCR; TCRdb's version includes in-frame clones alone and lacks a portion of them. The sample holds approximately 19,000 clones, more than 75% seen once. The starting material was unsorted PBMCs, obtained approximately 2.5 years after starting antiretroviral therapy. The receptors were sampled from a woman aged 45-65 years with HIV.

For the CDR3, the DNA is TGTGCCAGCAGTTTATCCGGGCAGGGGATGGGTGGCTACACCTTC. This gives the protein CASSLSGQGMGGYTF. The J gene is TRBJ1-2, the V gene TRBV27; TRBD1 might be the D (6 bases). This CDR3 has 15 amino acids. With 0 bases removed from V and 7 bases from J, the gap between germline ends came to 15 bases. Germline V gene lookup returns CDR1 MNHEY and CDR2 SMNVEV (reference sequence).

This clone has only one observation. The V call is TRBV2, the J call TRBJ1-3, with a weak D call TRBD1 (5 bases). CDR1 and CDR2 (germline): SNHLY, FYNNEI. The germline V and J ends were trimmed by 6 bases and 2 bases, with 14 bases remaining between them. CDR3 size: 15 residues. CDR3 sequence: CASRDRGTAGNTIYF. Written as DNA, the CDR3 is TGTGCCAGCAGGGATAGAGGGACGGCTGGAAACACCATATATTTT. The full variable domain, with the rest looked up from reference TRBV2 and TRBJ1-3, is EPEVTQTPSHQVTQMGQEVILRCVPISNHLYFYWYRQILGQKVEFLVSFYNNEISEKSEIFDDQFSVERPDGSNFTLKIRSTKLEDSAMYFCASRDRGTAGNTIYFGEGSWLTVV.

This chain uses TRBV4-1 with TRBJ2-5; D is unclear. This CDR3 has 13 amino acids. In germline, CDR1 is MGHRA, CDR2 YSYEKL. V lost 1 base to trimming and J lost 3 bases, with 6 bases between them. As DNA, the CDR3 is TGCGCCAGCAGCCAAGGCGGTAAAGAGACCCAGTACTTC. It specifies CASSQGGKETQYF.

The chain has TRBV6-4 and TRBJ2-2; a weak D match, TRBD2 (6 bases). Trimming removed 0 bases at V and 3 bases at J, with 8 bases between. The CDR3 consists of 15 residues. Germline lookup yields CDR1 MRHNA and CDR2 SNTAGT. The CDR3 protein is CASSDSGLYTGELFF. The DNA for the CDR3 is TGTGCCAGCAGTGACTCGGGACTTTACACCGGGGAGCTGTTTTTT.

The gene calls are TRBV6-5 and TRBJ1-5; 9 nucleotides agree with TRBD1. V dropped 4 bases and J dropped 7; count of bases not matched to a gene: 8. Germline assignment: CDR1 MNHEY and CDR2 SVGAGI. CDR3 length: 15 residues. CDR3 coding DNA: TGTGCCAGCAGTTTCTCCGGGACAGGGAACCAGCCCCAGCATTTT. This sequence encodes CASSFSGTGNQPQHF.

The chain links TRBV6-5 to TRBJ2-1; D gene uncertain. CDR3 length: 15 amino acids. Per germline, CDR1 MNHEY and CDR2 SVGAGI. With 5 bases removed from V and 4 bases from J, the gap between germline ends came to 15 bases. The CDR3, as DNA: TGTGCCAGCAGTCTAGGACCTTACGTGTACAATGAGCAGTTCTTC. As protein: CASSLGPYVYNEQFF.

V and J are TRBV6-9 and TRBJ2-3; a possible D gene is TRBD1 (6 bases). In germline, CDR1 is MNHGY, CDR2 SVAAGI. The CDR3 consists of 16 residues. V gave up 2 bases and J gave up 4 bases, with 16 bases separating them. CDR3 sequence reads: CASSYRGYRVADTQYF. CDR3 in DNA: TGTGCCAGCAGTTATCGGGGCTACAGGGTGGCAGATACGCAGTATTTT.

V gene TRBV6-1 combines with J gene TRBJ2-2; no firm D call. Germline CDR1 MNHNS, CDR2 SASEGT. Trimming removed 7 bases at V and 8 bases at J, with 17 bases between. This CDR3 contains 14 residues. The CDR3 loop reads CASTPVWDGGELFF. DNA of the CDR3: TGTGCCAGCACCCCGGTTTGGGATGGAGGGGAGCTGTTTTTT.

The CDR3 region is CASSSQYEQFF. CDR3 DNA: TGCGCCAGCAGCTCTCAGTATGAGCAGTTCTTC. The V and J genes are TRBV5-1 and TRBJ2-1, with D uncertain. Germline lookup yields CDR1 SGHRS and CDR2 YFSETQ. The CDR3 consists of 11 residues. The V end was cut by 3 bases, the J end by 8 bases, with 6 bases between.

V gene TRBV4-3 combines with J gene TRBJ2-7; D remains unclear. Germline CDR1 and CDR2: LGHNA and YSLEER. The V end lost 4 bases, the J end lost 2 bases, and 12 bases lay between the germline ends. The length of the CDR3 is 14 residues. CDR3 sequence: CASSPTLGTYEQYF. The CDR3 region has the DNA TGCGCCAGCAGCCCCACACTGGGCACCTACGAGCAGTACTTC.

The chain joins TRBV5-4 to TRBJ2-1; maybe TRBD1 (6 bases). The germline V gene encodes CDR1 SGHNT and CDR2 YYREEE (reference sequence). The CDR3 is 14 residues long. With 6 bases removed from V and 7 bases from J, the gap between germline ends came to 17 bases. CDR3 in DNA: TGTGCCAGCAAGATACAGGGCCCGACAAATGAGCAGTTCTTC. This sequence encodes CASKIQGPTNEQFF.

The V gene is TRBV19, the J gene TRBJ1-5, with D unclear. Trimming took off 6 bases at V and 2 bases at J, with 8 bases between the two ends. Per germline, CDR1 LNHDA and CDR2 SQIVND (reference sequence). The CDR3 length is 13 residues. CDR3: CASRNWGNQPQHF. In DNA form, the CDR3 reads TGTGCCAGTAGGAACTGGGGCAATCAGCCCCAGCATTTT.

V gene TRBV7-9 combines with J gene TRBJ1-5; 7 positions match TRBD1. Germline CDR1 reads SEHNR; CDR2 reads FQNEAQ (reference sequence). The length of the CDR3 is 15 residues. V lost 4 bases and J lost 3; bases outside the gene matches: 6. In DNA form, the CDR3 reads TGTGCCAGCAGCTCCCAGGGGGGCAACAATCAGCCCCAGCATTTT. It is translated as CASSSQGGNNQPQHF.

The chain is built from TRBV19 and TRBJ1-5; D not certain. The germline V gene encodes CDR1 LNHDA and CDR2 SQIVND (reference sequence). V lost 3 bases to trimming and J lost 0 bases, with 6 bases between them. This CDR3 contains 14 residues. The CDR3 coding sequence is TGTGCCAGTAGTATCGACTATAGCAATCAGCCCCAGCATTTT. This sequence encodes CASSIDYSNQPQHF.

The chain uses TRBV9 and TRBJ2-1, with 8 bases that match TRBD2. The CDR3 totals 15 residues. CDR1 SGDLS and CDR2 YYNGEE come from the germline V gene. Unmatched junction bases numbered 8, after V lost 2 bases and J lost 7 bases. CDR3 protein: CASSVEWGGGNEQFF. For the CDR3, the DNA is TGTGCCAGCAGCGTCGAGTGGGGCGGGGGGAATGAGCAGTTCTTC.

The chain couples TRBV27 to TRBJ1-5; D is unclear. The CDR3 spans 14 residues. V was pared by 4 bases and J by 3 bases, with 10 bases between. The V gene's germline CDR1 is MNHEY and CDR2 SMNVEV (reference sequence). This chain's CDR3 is CASSSLHNNQPQHF. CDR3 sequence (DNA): TGTGCCAGCAGTTCCCTTCATAACAATCAGCCCCAGCATTTT.

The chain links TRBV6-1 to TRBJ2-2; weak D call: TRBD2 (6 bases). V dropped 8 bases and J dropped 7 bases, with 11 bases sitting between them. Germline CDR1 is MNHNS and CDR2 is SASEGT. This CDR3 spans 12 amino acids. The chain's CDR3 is CASGRLGGELFF. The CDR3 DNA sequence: TGTGCCAGCGGGAGGCTTGGCGGGGAGCTGTTTTTT.

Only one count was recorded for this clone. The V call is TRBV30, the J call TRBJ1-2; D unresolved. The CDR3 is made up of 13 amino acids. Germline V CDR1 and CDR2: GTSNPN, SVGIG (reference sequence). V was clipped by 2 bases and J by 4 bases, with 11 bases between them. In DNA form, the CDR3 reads TGTGCCTGGAGTCCTCCAGGTGGCTATGGCTACACCTTC. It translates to CAWSPPGGYGYTF. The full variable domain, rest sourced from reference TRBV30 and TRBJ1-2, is SQTIHQWPATLVQPVGSPLSLECTVEGTSNPNLYWYRQAAGRGLQLLFYSVGIGQISSEVPQNLSASRPQDRQFILSSKKLLLSDSGFYLCAWSPPGGYGYTFGSGTRLTVV.

CDR3: CASSLRQGHSYEQYF. Written as DNA, the CDR3 is TGCGCCAGCAGTCTGAGACAGGGCCACTCCTACGAGCAGTACTTC. The chain employs TRBV23-1 and TRBJ2-7; the match to TRBD1 covers 7 bases. TRBV23-1 is designated an ORF whose function remains uncertain. This CDR3 contains 15 residues. With 4 bases clipped from V and 0 bases from J, the junction kept 6 bases outside the gene matches.

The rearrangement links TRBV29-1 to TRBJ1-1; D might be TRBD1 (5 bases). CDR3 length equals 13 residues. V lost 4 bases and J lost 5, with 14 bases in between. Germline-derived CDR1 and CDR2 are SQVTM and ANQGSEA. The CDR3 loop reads CSVVRVGVTEAFF. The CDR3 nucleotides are TGCAGCGTTGTTCGGGTAGGGGTAACTGAAGCTTTCTTT.

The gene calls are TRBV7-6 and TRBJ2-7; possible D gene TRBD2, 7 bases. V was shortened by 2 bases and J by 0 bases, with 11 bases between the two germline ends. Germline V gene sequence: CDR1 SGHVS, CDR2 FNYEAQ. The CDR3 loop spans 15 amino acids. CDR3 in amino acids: CASSLRGGPSYEQYF. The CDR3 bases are TGTGCCAGCAGCTTAAGGGGGGGGCCCTCCTACGAGCAGTACTTC. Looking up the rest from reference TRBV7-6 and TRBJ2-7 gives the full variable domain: GAGVSQSPRYKVTKRGQDVALRCDPISGHVSLYWYRQALGQGPEFLTYFNYEAQQDKSGLPNDRFSAERPEGSISTLTIQRTEQRDSAMYRCASSLRGGPSYEQYFGPGTRLTVT.